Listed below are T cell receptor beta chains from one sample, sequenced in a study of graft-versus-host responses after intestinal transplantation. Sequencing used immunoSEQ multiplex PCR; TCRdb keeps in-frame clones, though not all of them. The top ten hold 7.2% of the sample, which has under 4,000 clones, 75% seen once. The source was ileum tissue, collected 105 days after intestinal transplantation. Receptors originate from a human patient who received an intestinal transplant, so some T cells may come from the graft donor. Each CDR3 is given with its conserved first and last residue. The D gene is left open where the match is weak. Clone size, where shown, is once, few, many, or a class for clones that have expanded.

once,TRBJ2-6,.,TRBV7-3,TGTGCCAGCAGCTTAACTAGCGGCTCTGGGGCCAACGTCCTGACTTTC,CASSLTSGSGANVLTF
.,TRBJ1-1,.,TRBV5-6,TGTGCCAGCAGCTTAATAGGGGAAGCTTTCTTT,CASSLIGEAFF
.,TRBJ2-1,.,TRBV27,TGTGCCAGCAGTTTATTCGGTTCCTACAATGAGCAGTTCTTC,CASSLFGSYNEQFF
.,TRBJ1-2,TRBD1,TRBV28,TGTGCCAGCAGTCTCGGGACAGCCTATGGCTACACCTTC,CASSLGTAYGYTF
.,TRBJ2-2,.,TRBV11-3,TGTGCCAGCAGCTTAGGGACCGGGGAGCTGTTTTTT,CASSLGTGELFF
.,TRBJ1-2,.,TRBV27,TGTGCCAGCAGTTCATCGCGGGGCGGAGATGGCTACACCTTC,CASSSSRGGDGYTF
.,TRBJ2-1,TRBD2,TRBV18,TGTGCCAGCTCACCCCCCGGGACTAAACCCAATGAGCAGTTCTTC,CASSPPGTKPNEQFF
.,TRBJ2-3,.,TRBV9,TGTGCCAGCAGCGTAGCGGATACGCAGTATTTT,CASSVADTQYF
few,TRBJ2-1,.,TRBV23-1,TGCGCCAGCAGTCAATCGTGGCCAAATGAGCAGTTCTTC,CASSQSWPNEQFF
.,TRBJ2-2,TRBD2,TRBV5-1,TGCGCCAGCAGCGCAGGAGGACTAGCGGGGACCGGGGAGCTGTTTTTT,CASSAGGLAGTGELFF
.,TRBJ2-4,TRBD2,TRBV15,TGTGCCACCAGCCCTTTCTCGGGGGGGCAGTACTTC,CATSPFSGGQYF
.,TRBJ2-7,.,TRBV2,TGTGCCAGCAGAGACTTCTACGAGCAGTACTTC,CASRDFYEQYF
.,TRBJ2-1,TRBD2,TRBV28,TGTGCCAGCAACGCGGGAGAATTAAGGCAGTTCTTC,CASNAGELRQFF
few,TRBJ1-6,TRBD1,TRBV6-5,TGTGCCAGCAGCAGGGACAGCTCCTATAATTCACCCCTCCACTTT,CASSRDSSYNSPLHF
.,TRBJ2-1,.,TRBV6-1,TGTGCCAGCGGACAGACTAGTTCCTACAATGAGCAGTTCTTC,CASGQTSSYNEQFF
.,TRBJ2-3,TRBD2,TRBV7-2,TGTGCCAGCAGCTTATTGACTAGCGGGAGGGGGGCGCAGTATTTT,CASSLLTSGRGAQYF